This T cell receptor beta chain was retrieved from a study of early T cells in non-severe SARS-CoV-2 infection. About the study: Unsorted whole-blood RNA was sequenced in bulk, leaving chains unpaired. Study-level results: Database matching using VDJdb favored anti-spike CD8 responses, with private and CD4 specificities left missing.

CDR1 ENHRY and CDR2 SYGVKD come from the germline V gene. J gave up 4 bases and V 3 bases, and 6 bases lay outside the gene matches. The CDR3 is made up of 15 amino acids. Each single cDNA molecule received a unique molecular identifier. TCRdb used MiXCR to reprocess the 5' RACE reads, holding one entry per CDR3 protein. The sample lists 45,000 to 50,000 distinct CDR3 sequences; around 6.5% were seen once. This clonotype was recorded many times. What it binds is not known. The rearrangement uses TRBV10-3 and TRBJ2-1; TRBD2 aligns across 7 bases. The sequences come from whole blood, collected at baseline. The sequence derives from an adult who was a healthcare worker with PCR-confirmed SARS-CoV-2 infection or an uninfected control (not recorded which). CDR3 DNA sequence: TGTGCCATCAGTGAAACCGGGGAGGGATACAATGAGCAGTTCTTC. Amino acids: CAISETGEGYNEQFF.